Below, 30 T cell receptor beta chains from the same sample are listed, as sequenced in a study of beta chain features in type 1 diabetes. The isolated RNA, all of it, was reverse transcribed, so expressed TCRB transcripts were what got sequenced. The protocol was immunoSEQ multiplex PCR, while the TCRdb copy is restricted to in-frame clones and leaves out a portion. The profile shows about 340,000 clones, 6.5% to 10% of them singletons. Source material: central memory CD4+ T cells from blood. The source of these receptors is a woman in her late teens or twenties in good health.

This clone was observed a handful of times. For the CDR3, the DNA is TGTGCCAGCAGTTTAAGGGGACTCAGGGATGCCAATCAGCCCCAGCATTTT. This translates into CASSLRGLRDANQPQHF. V and J are TRBV28 and TRBJ1-5; possible D gene TRBD1, 5 bases. V was pared by 2 bases and J by 3 bases, with 17 bases between. Germline CDR1 is MDHEN and CDR2 is SYDVKM. This CDR3 has 17 amino acids.

V is TRBV5-6 and J is TRBJ2-3, with 8 bases fitting TRBD2. Germline values: CDR1 SGHDT, CDR2 YYEEEE. J lost 1 base, V lost 4 bases, and 5 bases had no gene match. The CDR3 totals 15 residues. The chain's CDR3 is CASSLGLGGTDTQYF. CDR3 nucleotide sequence: TGTGCCAGCAGCCTGGGACTAGGGGGCACAGATACGCAGTATTTT. The full variable domain, with the rest looked up from reference TRBV5-6 and TRBJ2-3, is DAGVTQSPTHLIKTRGQQVTLRCSPKSGHDTVSWYQQALGQGPQFIFQYYEEEERQRGNFPDRFSGHQFPNYSSELNVNALLLGDSALYLCASSLGLGGTDTQYFGPGTRLTVL.

This clone came up a few times. Other DNA sequences in this sample translate to the same CDR3. The J gene is TRBJ2-5, the V gene TRBV28; D might be TRBD1 or TRBD2, each matching 5 bases. Looked up from germline, CDR1 is MDHEN and CDR2 is SYDVKM. The V gene lost 5 bases and the J gene lost 3 bases, with 13 bases spanning the gap. The CDR3 spans 14 residues. In DNA, the CDR3 is TGTGCCAGCAGTCTGGCCGGGACCGAAGAGACCCAGTACTTC. Amino acid sequence: CASSLAGTEETQYF.

The V gene is TRBV29-1, the J gene TRBJ2-1; tentatively, D is TRBD2 (5 bases). CDR3 length equals 14 residues. Germline values: CDR1 SQVTM, CDR2 ANQGSEA. The V and J ends lost 7 bases and 7 bases respectively, with 20 bases between them. This chain's CDR3 is CSGSRLASRNEQFF. The CDR3 bases are TGCAGCGGGAGCAGGCTAGCTTCTCGAAATGAGCAGTTCTTC.

A note on this clone: This clone may be a read error of a much larger clone one base away. The chain joins TRBV7-3 to TRBJ2-1, with TRBD2 matching 14 bases. After removal of 2 bases from V and 7 bases from J, the junction contained 4 bases not matched to a gene. The CDR3 totals 16 residues. Germline V gives CDR1 SGHTA, CDR2 FQGTGA. Here the CDR3 DNA reads TGTGCCAGCAGCTTAGTTGGGACTAGCGGGAGAAATGAGCAGTTCTTC. Protein: CASSLVGTSGRNEQFF.

In its sample, this clone was seen a few times. The chain employs TRBV6-5 and TRBJ2-7; D possibly matches TRBD1 or TRBD2 (5 bases each). Germline lookup yields CDR1 MNHEY and CDR2 SVGAGI. Trimming pared 5 bases from V and 0 bases from J, leaving 8 bases between. The CDR3 consists of 13 residues. CDR3 loop: CASSGTFSYEQYF. CDR3 nucleotide sequence: TGTGCCAGCAGTGGGACCTTCTCCTACGAGCAGTACTTC.

With regard to this clone: A much larger clone differs from this one at a single base, so this may be a read error. This sequence joins TRBV5-4 and TRBJ2-3; no clear D gene. The CDR3 length is 13 residues. Germline CDR1 and CDR2: SGHNT and YYREEE (reference sequence). The germline V and J ends were trimmed by 0 bases and 5 bases, with 7 bases remaining between them. The CDR3 is CASSLAGKDTQYF. CDR3 DNA: TGTGCCAGCAGCTTGGCCGGCAAAGATACGCAGTATTTT.

This clone was counted between two and nine times. The CDR3 is CASRLGTSGGYNEQFF. CDR3 in DNA: TGCGCCAGCAGACTCGGGACTAGCGGGGGGTACAATGAGCAGTTCTTC. The chain joins TRBV4-3 to TRBJ2-1; TRBD2 matches 15 bases. In germline, CDR1 is LGHNA, CDR2 YSLEER. The CDR3 is 16 residues long. V shed 6 bases and J 4 bases; nucleotides not matched to a gene: 4.

This clone was found a few times. V and J are TRBV10-2 and TRBJ1-2; D call uncertain. The CDR3 sequence is 13 residues long. The germline V and J ends were trimmed by 10 bases and 0 bases, with 12 bases remaining between them. Germline CDR1 reads WSHSY; CDR2 reads SAAADI. The CDR3 region is CAIRKDSNYGYTF. CDR3 nucleotide sequence: TGCGCCATCAGAAAGGACTCTAACTATGGCTACACCTTC.

The V call is TRBV28, the J call TRBJ1-2; D is possibly TRBD1 (5 bases). From germline, CDR1 is MDHEN and CDR2 SYDVKM. This CDR3 has 11 amino acids. V was clipped by 6 bases and J by 9 bases, with 11 bases between them. The CDR3: CASRTASRYTF. In DNA form, the CDR3 reads TGTGCCAGCAGGACAGCTAGCCGCTACACCTTC.

This clone was observed a few times. The CDR3 DNA follows: TGTGCCAGCAGTTTCGCAGGGGGCGGCTATGGCTACACCTTC. Translation gives CASSFAGGGYGYTF. This chain uses TRBV6-5 with TRBJ1-2, with TRBD1 identical over 8 bases. Unmatched junction bases numbered 5, after V lost 4 bases and J lost 4 bases. The CDR3 is 14 amino acids. From germline, CDR1 is MNHEY and CDR2 SVGAGI.

The J gene is TRBJ2-5, the V gene TRBV28; D gene ambiguous. The V gene's germline CDR1 is MDHEN and CDR2 SYDVKM. V lost 7 bases and J lost 5, with 11 bases in between. The CDR3 has 12 residues. The CDR3 reads CASKKGWETQYF. CDR3 nucleotide sequence: TGTGCCAGCAAAAAGGGTTGGGAGACCCAGTACTTC.

The chain has TRBV4-1 and TRBJ1-5; a weak D match, TRBD1 (6 bases). The CDR3 consists of 15 residues. CDR1 is MGHRA and CDR2 is YSYEKL in the germline V gene. The germline V and J ends were trimmed by 2 bases and 7 bases, with 15 bases remaining between them. The CDR3: CASSQTGTSKQPQHF. DNA of the CDR3: TGCGCCAGCAGCCAAACCGGGACATCGAAGCAGCCCCAGCATTTT.

This clone showed up just a few times. This chain uses TRBV5-1 with TRBJ2-3, with TRBD2 matching over 10 bases. The germline V gene has CDR1 SGHRS and CDR2 YFSETQ. V shed 1 base, J shed 4 bases, and the junction held 9 bases outside the gene matches. The CDR3 is made up of 17 amino acids. The CDR3 sequence: CASSLRGSSGRADTQYF. CDR3 coding DNA: TGCGCCAGCAGCTTGCGTGGGTCGAGCGGGAGGGCAGATACGCAGTATTTT.

The sample holds a few counts of this clone. The genes are TRBV6-5 and TRBJ2-2; TRBD1 aligns across 10 bases. From germline, CDR1 is MNHEY and CDR2 SVGAGI. The trim removed 6 bases at V and 1 base at J, leaving 2 bases unmatched. The CDR3 contains 15 residues. For the CDR3, the DNA is TGTGCCAGCAGGCGGACAGGGGGGAACACCGGGGAGCTGTTTTTT. Amino acid sequence: CASRRTGGNTGELFF.

This clone appeared many times. The V and J genes are TRBV5-8 and TRBJ2-3; D remains unclear. This CDR3 has 15 residues. The V end lost 4 bases, the J end lost 0 bases, and 12 bases lay between the germline ends. The germline gives CDR1 SGHTS, CDR2 YDEGEE. This CDR3 is CASSLEDTSTDTQYF. CDR3 DNA: TGTGCCAGCAGCCTGGAAGACACAAGCACAGATACGCAGTATTTT.

This chain uses TRBV7-9 with TRBJ1-1; TRBD1 might be the D (6 bases). The ends were cut back, 5 bases at V and 2 bases at J, with 15 bases in the middle. CDR3 length: 15 amino acids. CDR1 and CDR2 from the germline V gene are SEHNR and FQNEAQ (reference sequence). The CDR3 sequence: CASSEGQTKNTEAFF. The CDR3 DNA follows: TGTGCCAGCAGCGAAGGACAGACTAAAAACACTGAAGCTTTCTTT.

Many counts were recorded for this clone. This chain connects TRBV5-6 to TRBJ1-2; maybe TRBD1 (5 bases). The germline V and J ends were trimmed by 8 bases and 2 bases, with 16 bases remaining between them. CDR1 and CDR2 from the germline V gene are SGHDT and YYEEEE. This CDR3 comprises 14 residues. The CDR3 DNA sequence: TGTGCCAGTTCATCCCGACAGAGAAACTATGGCTACACCTTC. This encodes CASSSRQRNYGYTF.

This clone has a handful of counts. The rearrangement uses TRBV6-6 and TRBJ2-1; 7 nucleotides agree with TRBD2. Trimming took 6 bases from V and 9 from J; bases not matched to a gene: 11. Per the germline V gene, CDR1 is MNHNY and CDR2 is SVGAGI (reference sequence). The CDR3 runs to 14 residues. In DNA, the CDR3 is TGTGCCAGCAGGAACTCTGCGGGAGTAGGTGAGCAGTTCTTC. Encoded protein: CASRNSAGVGEQFF.

The rearrangement joins TRBV28 to TRBJ2-1, with 10 bases identical to TRBD2. This CDR3 region has 15 residues. Looked up from germline, CDR1 is MDHEN and CDR2 is SYDVKM. Trimming took 2 bases from V and 8 from J; bases not matched to a gene: 6. The CDR3 loop is CASSLGGTSVYEQFF. The DNA of the CDR3 is TGTGCCAGCAGTTTAGGGGGGACTAGCGTCTATGAGCAGTTCTTC.

V gene TRBV9 combines with J gene TRBJ2-3, with 8 bases aligning to TRBD2. The V and J ends lost 0 bases and 5 bases, in that order; junction bases with no gene match: 5. The CDR3 contains 15 residues. CDR1 is SGDLS and CDR2 is YYNGEE in the germline V gene. The CDR3 DNA sequence: TGTGCCAGCAGCGTAGAGGCGGGAGGCGGAGATACGCAGTATTTT. This sequence encodes CASSVEAGGGDTQYF.

In its sample, this clone was seen a few times. J is TRBJ2-1 and V is TRBV29-1; D remains ambiguous. V was shortened by 0 bases and J by 9 bases, with 12 bases between the two germline ends. The germline V gene encodes CDR1 SQVTM and CDR2 ANQGSEA. This CDR3 comprises 13 residues. CDR3 bases: TGCAGCGTTGAAGAGTCGCAGGTCGGTGAGCAGTTCTTC. Residues: CSVEESQVGEQFF.

There are many counts of this clone. The chain carries TRBV18 and TRBJ2-1; D unresolved. Germline CDR1 is KGHSH and CDR2 is LQKENI. The CDR3 is 13 amino acids. The V and J ends lost 0 bases and 8 bases respectively, with 8 bases between them. DNA of the CDR3: TGTGCCAGCTCACCACCGGGCCCCGATGAGCAGTTCTTC. Translated: CASSPPGPDEQFF.

J is TRBJ2-2 and V is TRBV7-8; no definite D call. The CDR3 runs to 14 residues. CDR1 SGHVS and CDR2 FQNEAQ come from the germline V gene. Trimming removed 5 bases at V and 2 bases at J, with 9 bases between. Written as DNA, the CDR3 is TGTGCCAGCAGCCCCTATTACAACACCGGGGAGCTGTTTTTT. It specifies CASSPYYNTGELFF.

The chain couples TRBV13 to TRBJ2-7; no clear D gene. Trimming cost V 2 bases and J 4 bases, with 12 bases left between them. Per the germline V gene, CDR1 is PRHDT and CDR2 is FYEKMQ (reference sequence). The length of the CDR3 is 14 residues. This CDR3 is CASSLTTTGYEQYF. CDR3 nucleotide sequence: TGTGCCAGCAGCTTAACCACTACTGGGTACGAGCAGTACTTC.

This chain joins TRBV7-6 and TRBJ2-3; D might be TRBD2 (6 bases). Germline V CDR1 and CDR2: SGHVS, FNYEAQ. The V and J ends lost 3 bases and 3 bases respectively, with 10 bases between them. The CDR3 totals 14 residues. The CDR3 nucleotides read TGTGCCAGCAGCTTTGCAGGGACTACAGATACGCAGTATTTT. Encoded protein: CASSFAGTTDTQYF.

This clone has ten or more counts. This chain joins TRBV11-1 and TRBJ2-6; no definite D call. CDR1 is SGHAT and CDR2 is FQDESV in the germline V gene (reference sequence). Between the trimmed V and J ends, which lost 3 bases and 0 bases, there was a span of 12 bases. The CDR3 length is 17 residues. Written as DNA, the CDR3 is TGTGCCAGCAGCTTTTCTTCCCGGAGCTCTGGGGCCAACGTCCTGACTTTC. Amino acid sequence: CASSFSSRSSGANVLTF.

This clone was seen more than once but under ten times. Distinct nucleotide sequences in the sample also encode this CDR3. The J gene is TRBJ2-5, the V gene TRBV2; the D is unclear. From germline, CDR1 is SNHLY and CDR2 FYNNEI. V was trimmed by 6 bases and J by 2 bases, leaving 4 bases between them. This CDR3 has 11 residues. The chain's CDR3 is CASRTQETQYF. CDR3 sequence (DNA): TGTGCCAGCAGGACACAAGAGACCCAGTACTTC.

The table lists this clone with a few counts. The chain employs TRBV25-1 and TRBJ2-7, with 7 bases that match TRBD2. J was trimmed by 3 bases and V by 6 bases; bases with no gene match: 8. CDR3 size: 14 residues. In germline, CDR1 is MGHDK, CDR2 SYGVNS. CDR3 region: CASSALGGLYEQYF. Written as DNA, the CDR3 is TGTGCCAGCAGCGCCTTGGGAGGGCTCTACGAGCAGTACTTC.

This clone appeared a few times. The chain carries TRBV7-9 and TRBJ2-5; D ambiguous. The closer fit of TRBJ2-7 to the DNA end suggests the J call may be wrong. The CDR3 length is 11 residues. The germline gives CDR1 SEHNR, CDR2 FQNEAQ (reference sequence). For the CDR3, the DNA is TGTGCCAGCAGCTCGACCTACGAGCAGTACTTC. It encodes CASSSTYEQYF.